This TCR beta chain emerged from a study of identifying expanded T cells in peripheral blood. Study results and caveats: Around 1.2 clones differed between technical replicates, versus approximately 17 and 20 over time.

Healthy donors had no documented immune events, such as infections, while sampled. Sequencing used immunoSEQ multiplex PCR; TCRdb keeps in-frame clones, though not all of them. The top ten hold 4.5% of the sample, which has roughly 86,000 clones, more than 75% seen once. CDR3 size: 16 residues. V lost 1 base and J lost 5; bases outside the gene matches: 7. Germline loops: CDR1 SGDLS, CDR2 YYNGEE. With regard to this clone: The antigen remains unidentified.

Sequences were obtained from blood. The TCR originated in a person aged 18 to 75 in good health. The chain employs TRBV9 and TRBJ2-3; 10 nucleotides match TRBD2. CDR3 bases: TGTGCCAGCAGCGTAACAGCGGGGGGGCGGGAAGATACGCAGTATTTT. Translating gives CASSVTAGGREDTQYF. The whole variable domain, remainder taken from reference TRBV9 and TRBJ2-3, is DSGVTQTPKHLITATGQRVTLRCSPRSGDLSVYWYQQSLDQGLQFLIQYYNGEERAKGNILERFSAQQFPDLHSELNLSSLELGDSALYFCASSVTAGGREDTQYFGPGTRLTVL.